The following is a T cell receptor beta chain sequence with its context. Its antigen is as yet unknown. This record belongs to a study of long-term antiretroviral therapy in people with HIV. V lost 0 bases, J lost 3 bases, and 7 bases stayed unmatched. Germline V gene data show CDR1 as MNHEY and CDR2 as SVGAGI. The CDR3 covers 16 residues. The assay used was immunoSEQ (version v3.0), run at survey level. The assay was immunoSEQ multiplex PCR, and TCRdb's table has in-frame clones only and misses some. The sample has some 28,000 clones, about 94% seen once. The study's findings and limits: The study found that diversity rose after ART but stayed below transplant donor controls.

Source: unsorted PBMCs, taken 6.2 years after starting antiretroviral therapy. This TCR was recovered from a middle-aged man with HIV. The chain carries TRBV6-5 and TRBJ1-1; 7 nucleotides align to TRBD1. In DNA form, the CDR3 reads TGTGCCAGCAGTTACTCGACACAGGGGCGCGACACTGAAGCTTTCTTT. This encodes CASSYSTQGRDTEAFF.